One and the same sample provided the 26 T cell receptor beta chains below, sequenced in a study of CD8+ T cells in alopecia areata. The treatment was: oral pan-JAK inhibitor, 5-10 mg twice daily. Following RNA extraction, reverse transcription yielded cDNA that acted as the sequencing template. The data were produced by immunoSEQ multiplex PCR, yet TCRdb's version contains in-frame clones alone and is incomplete. The sample carries a few hundred thousand clones, approximately 60% recorded once. The specimen was CD4+ T cells sorted from blood, collected around week 53, from a patient treated with tofacitinib. Receptors were obtained from a human donor with alopecia areata.

This clone was counted a few times. This chain links TRBV5-1 with TRBJ2-3; TRBD1 might be the D (6 bases). The V end was cut by 3 bases, the J end by 2 bases, with 7 bases between. The germline gives CDR1 SGHRS, CDR2 YFSETQ. This CDR3 contains 13 residues. CDR3 sequence (DNA): TGCGCCAGCAGCTCAGGGGACACAGATACGCAGTATTTT. Translation gives CASSSGDTDTQYF.

This chain uses TRBV15 with TRBJ2-2; 10 bases are shared with TRBD2. This CDR3 has 17 residues. J lost 7 bases, V lost 0 bases, and 8 bases had no gene match. Germline CDR1 LNHNV, CDR2 YYDKDF (reference sequence). This CDR3 is CATSRDPPGTSVGELFF. The CDR3 nucleotides are TGTGCCACCAGCAGAGACCCGCCCGGGACTAGCGTCGGGGAGCTGTTTTTT.

The V gene is TRBV11-1, the J gene TRBJ1-1; 10 bases line up with TRBD1. The CDR3 loop spans 16 amino acids. Trimming took 4 bases from V and 4 from J; bases not matched to a gene: 9. Germline CDR1 is SGHAT and CDR2 is FQDESV (reference sequence). As DNA, the CDR3 is TGTGCCAGCAGCTCAACTCCGGGACAGGGGAGCACTGAAGCTTTCTTT. Its translation is CASSSTPGQGSTEAFF.

The V and J genes are TRBV18 and TRBJ1-2; 9 bases map to TRBD1. The V gene's germline CDR1 is KGHSH and CDR2 LQKENI. The length of the CDR3 is 14 residues. V trimming: 3 bases; J trimming: 8 bases; junction bases outside the gene matches: 7. For the CDR3, the DNA is TGTGCCAGCTCACCCACGGACAGGGGCGGCGGCTACACCTTC. Protein: CASSPTDRGGGYTF. Full variable domain (missing parts from reference TRBV18 and TRBJ1-2): NAGVMQNPRHLVRRRGQEARLRCSPMKGHSHVYWYRQLPEEGLKFMVYLQKENIIDESGMPKERFSAEFPKEGPSILRIQQVVRGDSAAYFCASSPTDRGGGYTFGSGTRLTVV.

The CDR3 nucleotides read TGCGCCAGCAGCCAACCGACTAGCGGGGGATCCTACGAGCAGTACTTC. It translates to CASSQPTSGGSYEQYF. The rearrangement links TRBV4-1 to TRBJ2-7, with TRBD2 matching over 12 bases. The CDR3 has 16 amino acids. The J segment lost 1 base and the V segment lost 2 bases, leaving 3 bases of the junction unmatched. The germline gives CDR1 MGHRA, CDR2 YSYEKL.

J is TRBJ1-1 and V is TRBV2; TRBD1 agrees at 7 bases. V shed 6 bases, J shed 0 bases, and the junction held 4 bases outside the gene matches. Germline-derived CDR1 and CDR2 are SNHLY and FYNNEI. This CDR3 comprises 14 residues. The CDR3 is CASRTGQLNTEAFF. The CDR3 bases are TGTGCCAGCAGGACGGGACAGTTGAACACTGAAGCTTTCTTT.

The V call is TRBV4-3, the J call TRBJ1-2; D gene uncertain. Germline CDR1 is LGHNA and CDR2 is YSLEER. The CDR3 contains 15 residues. The V gene lost 0 bases and the J gene lost 4 bases, with 12 bases spanning the gap. The CDR3 coding sequence is TGCGCCAGCAGCCAAGATCCGGCAACAGCCTATGGCTACACCTTC. Its protein is CASSQDPATAYGYTF.

This clone occurred a few times. This chain joins TRBV7-9 and TRBJ1-2, with 8 bases that match TRBD1. There are 15 residues in the CDR3. V trimming: 4 bases; J trimming: 7 bases; junction bases outside the gene matches: 11. The germline V gene encodes CDR1 SEHNR and CDR2 FQNEAQ (reference sequence). The CDR3 loop is CASSSPGQGFGGYTF. The CDR3 DNA sequence: TGTGCCAGCAGCTCGCCAGGACAGGGATTCGGTGGCTACACCTTC.

The chain employs TRBV7-2 and TRBJ1-1; D is uncertain. V lost 1 base and J 0 bases, leaving 3 bases between the germline ends. Germline V gene lookup returns CDR1 SGHTA and CDR2 FQGNSA. The CDR3 extends over 13 amino acids. CDR3 nucleotides: TGTGCCAGCAGCTTAGACATGAACACTGAAGCTTTCTTT. Translating it yields CASSLDMNTEAFF.

J is TRBJ1-4 and V is TRBV7-2; 7 bases map to TRBD1. CDR3 length equals 14 residues. Germline V gene sequence: CDR1 SGHTA, CDR2 FQGNSA. The J segment lost 7 bases and the V segment lost 2 bases, leaving 4 bases of the junction unmatched. In nucleotides, the CDR3 is TGTGCCAGCAGCTTACAGGGGGGTAGTGAAAAACTGTTTTTT. Protein sequence: CASSLQGGSEKLFF.

The chain combines TRBV29-1 with TRBJ2-7, with 8 bases matching TRBD1. V gave up 7 bases and J gave up 1 base; unmatched junction bases: 6. CDR3 size: 13 residues. CDR1 is SQVTM, CDR2 ANQGSEA, per germline. The CDR3 coding sequence is TGCAGCGGGCGGACAGGGTCATCCTACGAGCAGTACTTC. Its translation is CSGRTGSSYEQYF.

The chain couples TRBV5-1 to TRBJ2-3, with TRBD2 as a possible D gene (5 bases). This CDR3 is built from 14 residues. V was clipped by 2 bases and J by 2 bases, with 9 bases between them. The germline V gene encodes CDR1 SGHRS and CDR2 YFSETQ. The CDR3 loop reads CASSFGDTTDTQYF. The CDR3 region has the DNA TGCGCCAGCAGCTTCGGGGATACCACAGATACGCAGTATTTT.

This chain uses TRBV29-1 with TRBJ2-4; 7 nucleotides agree with TRBD1. This CDR3 is 13 amino acids long. Germline V lookup: CDR1 SQVTM, CDR2 ANQGSEA. The V gene end was trimmed by 7 bases and the J gene end by 8 bases; junction bases not matched to a gene: 11. The CDR3 loop is CSGTGSISDIQYF. CDR3 sequence (DNA): TGCAGCGGGACAGGCTCTATTTCGGACATTCAGTACTTC.

Details on this clone: One junction end disagrees with the germline gene, perhaps due to a read error. V usage is TRBV4-1 and J usage is TRBJ2-3; D remains unclear. From germline, CDR1 is MGHRA and CDR2 YSYEKL. This CDR3 spans 15 amino acids. The CDR3 DNA sequence: TGTGCCAGCAGCCCAGCCGGGTCTCAGGCAGATACGCAGTATTTT. Its protein is CASSPAGSQADTQYF.

This clone appeared a few times. This chain joins TRBV29-1 and TRBJ2-7; no clear D. Trimming left V 7 bases short and J 4 bases short, with 11 bases between. The CDR3 runs 11 residues. Germline V gene sequence: CDR1 SQVTM, CDR2 ANQGSEA. CDR3 protein: CSARTGYEQYF. For the CDR3, the DNA is TGCAGCGCCCGGACGGGTTACGAGCAGTACTTC.

In this sample, this clone turned up once. The chain employs TRBV7-2 and TRBJ1-6, with unresolved D. The CDR3 consists of 15 residues. The V end was cut by 2 bases, the J end by 10 bases, with 15 bases between. Germline V CDR1 and CDR2: SGHTA, FQGNSA. The CDR3 region is CASSLSRGVRSPLHF. DNA for the CDR3: TGTGCCAGCAGCTTAAGTCGCGGAGTCCGGTCACCCCTCCACTTT.

This clone has a single count. The chain joins TRBV6-5 to TRBJ1-1; D perhaps matches TRBD1 (5 bases). Germline CDR1 MNHEY, CDR2 SVGAGI. This CDR3 region has 14 residues. V was shortened by 5 bases and J by 2 bases, with 12 bases between the two germline ends. The CDR3 loop is CASSRGTANTEAFF. The CDR3 nucleotides read TGTGCCAGCAGTCGCGGGACTGCAAACACTGAAGCTTTCTTT.

The rearrangement links TRBV11-2 to TRBJ1-1; no firm D call. Germline CDR1 SGHAT, CDR2 FQNNGV. The CDR3 loop spans 14 amino acids. Trimming left V 7 bases short and J 0 bases short, with 12 bases between. This chain's CDR3 is CASTLGGMNTEAFF. As DNA, the CDR3 is TGTGCCAGCACCCTGGGCGGGATGAACACTGAAGCTTTCTTT.

This rearrangement joins TRBV27 to TRBJ1-5; D is undetermined. V lost 8 bases, J lost 0 bases, and 14 bases lay in between. The CDR3 loop spans 15 amino acids. Germline CDR1 MNHEY, CDR2 SMNVEV (reference sequence). Here the CDR3 DNA reads TGTGCCAGCGGGCTTCTTGGCAATAGCAATCAGCCCCAGCATTTT. Translated: CASGLLGNSNQPQHF.

The rearrangement joins TRBV9 to TRBJ2-3; D remains ambiguous. CDR3 length: 15 amino acids. CDR1 SGDLS and CDR2 YYNGEE come from the germline V gene. The germline V and J ends were trimmed by 3 bases and 2 bases, with 13 bases remaining between them. The CDR3, as DNA: TGTGCCAGCAGCGCCCTACATGTGACCACAGATACGCAGTATTTT. Protein sequence: CASSALHVTTDTQYF.

With regard to this clone: Distinct nucleotide sequences in the sample also encode this CDR3. V gene TRBV29-1 combines with J gene TRBJ2-7; TRBD1 matches 8 bases. Germline V gives CDR1 SQVTM, CDR2 ANQGSEA. The CDR3 has 13 amino acids. V lost 6 bases and J lost 4; bases outside the gene matches: 8. The CDR3 DNA reads as TGCAGCGTCGGCCAGGGGGCGGGGTACGAGCAGTACTTC. The encoded protein is CSVGQGAGYEQYF.

Only a few counts were recorded for this clone. CDR3 in amino acids: CSVDPYGYTF. CDR3 DNA sequence: TGCAGCGTCGACCCCTATGGCTACACCTTC. The V gene is TRBV29-1, the J gene TRBJ1-2; D gene ambiguous. The V gene's germline CDR1 is SQVTM and CDR2 ANQGSEA. The ends were cut back, 6 bases at V and 4 bases at J, with 6 bases in the middle. The CDR3 is 10 amino acids.

V is TRBV29-1 and J is TRBJ1-1, with 7 bases aligning to TRBD1. The germline gives CDR1 SQVTM, CDR2 ANQGSEA. The V segment lost 4 bases and the J segment 7 bases; nucleotides outside the gene matches: 6. This CDR3 has 12 residues. The DNA for the CDR3 is TGCAGCGTTGGCAGCCGGGACAGTGAAGCTTTCTTT. This sequence encodes CSVGSRDSEAFF.

This clone was seen a single time. The chain joins TRBV9 to TRBJ2-2; D uncertain. This CDR3 has 13 residues. V lost 3 bases and J 2 bases, leaving 5 bases between the germline ends. Germline CDR1 reads SGDLS; CDR2 reads YYNGEE. CDR3 protein: CASSGGNTGELFF. The CDR3 bases are TGTGCCAGCAGCGGGGGAAACACCGGGGAGCTGTTTTTT.

The V call is TRBV2, the J call TRBJ2-1; 7 bases map to TRBD1. V shed 6 bases and J 4 bases; nucleotides not matched to a gene: 3. The CDR3 contains 13 residues. Germline CDR1 reads SNHLY; CDR2 reads FYNNEI. The CDR3 loop is CASSPRGYNEQFF. The DNA of the CDR3 is TGTGCCAGCAGCCCCAGGGGGTACAATGAGCAGTTCTTC. The entire variable domain, with the rest obtained from reference TRBV2 and TRBJ2-1, is as follows: EPEVTQTPSHQVTQMGQEVILRCVPISNHLYFYWYRQILGQKVEFLVSFYNNEISEKSEIFDDQFSVERPDGSNFTLKIRSTKLEDSAMYFCASSPRGYNEQFFGPGTRLTVL.

The chain combines TRBV30 with TRBJ1-6, with D possibly being TRBD1 (6 bases). CDR3 length: 12 amino acids. Between the trimmed V and J ends, which lost 5 bases and 7 bases, there was a span of 9 bases. Germline CDR1 GTSNPN, CDR2 SVGIG (reference sequence). The CDR3 region is CAWQGINSPLHF. CDR3 coding DNA: TGTGCCTGGCAGGGGATCAATTCACCCCTCCACTTT.